This T cell receptor beta chain was captured in a study of CD8 T cells in Susac syndrome. Roughly 0.45 to 1 ug RNA was reverse transcribed with random hexamers. TCRdb analysed the immunoSEQ multiplex PCR reads with MiXCR anew, one entry per CDR3 protein. This sample has about 300,000 distinct CDR3 sequences; about nine tenths occur once, and the top ten carry roughly 0.17%. The CDR3 sequence is 14 residues long. Germline CDR1 and CDR2: LNHDA and SQIVND (reference sequence). J was trimmed by 6 bases and V by 5 bases; bases with no gene match: 7. The chain uses TRBV19 and TRBJ2-4, with 7 nucleotides matching TRBD1. Sequencing was done on a sample of CD8+ T cells from PBMCs. The origin of this receptor is a human donor with multiple sclerosis. As DNA, the CDR3 is TGTGCCAGTAGTGCACAGGGGTTTGGAAACATTCAGTACTTC. Translating it yields CASSAQGFGNIQYF.